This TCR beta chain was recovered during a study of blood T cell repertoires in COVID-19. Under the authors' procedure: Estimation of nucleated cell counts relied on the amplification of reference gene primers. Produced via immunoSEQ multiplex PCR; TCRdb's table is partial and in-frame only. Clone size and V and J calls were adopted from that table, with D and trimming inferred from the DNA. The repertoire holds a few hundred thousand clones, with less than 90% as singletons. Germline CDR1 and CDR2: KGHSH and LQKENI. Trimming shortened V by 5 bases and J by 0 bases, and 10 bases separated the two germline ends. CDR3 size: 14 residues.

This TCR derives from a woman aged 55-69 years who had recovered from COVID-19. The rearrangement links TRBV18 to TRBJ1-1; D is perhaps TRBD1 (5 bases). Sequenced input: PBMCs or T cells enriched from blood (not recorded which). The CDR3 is CASSKTAMNTEAFF. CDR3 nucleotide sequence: TGTGCCAGCTCAAAGACAGCCATGAACACTGAAGCTTTCTTT.